Below are 3 T cell receptor beta chains sequenced from a single sample in a study of T cells in localized non-small cell lung cancer. Only in-frame clones appear in the TCRdb table, and some are missing; sequencing was by immunoSEQ multiplex PCR. The sample contains roughly 21,000 clones, roughly 88% of which appear only once. The sequenced sample was peripheral blood mononuclear cells, obtained before any cancer treatment. The origin of the receptors is a male donor aged 60 or older with stage II lung adenocarcinoma.

The chain recombines TRBV7-9 with TRBJ1-4; 9 nucleotides align to TRBD1. Looked up from germline, CDR1 is SEHNR and CDR2 is FQNEAQ (reference sequence). The V and J ends lost 4 bases and 6 bases, in that order; junction bases with no gene match: 6. The CDR3 sequence is 15 residues long. CDR3 in DNA: TGTGCCAGCAGCTCATCGGGACAGGGCTATGAAAAACTGTTTTTT. Protein: CASSSSGQGYEKLFF.

This chain uses TRBV11-1 with TRBJ2-7, with TRBD2 as a possible D gene (6 bases). The CDR3 runs to 16 residues. Germline assignment: CDR1 SGHAT and CDR2 FQDESV (reference sequence). V shed 5 bases and J shed 0 bases, with 17 bases lying between them. The CDR3 DNA follows: TGTGCCAGCAGCAAGAAAATAAGCGGGTACTCCTACGAGCAGTACTTC. Translating gives CASSKKISGYSYEQYF.

V gene TRBV5-5 combines with J gene TRBJ2-7; D remains unclear. CDR3 length: 12 residues. Trimming removed 4 bases at V and 0 bases at J, with 5 bases between. Germline lookup yields CDR1 SGHKS and CDR2 YYEKEE (reference sequence). CDR3 in DNA: TGTGCCAGCAGCCAAACCTCCTACGAGCAGTACTTC. Its protein is CASSQTSYEQYF.